The 19 T cell receptor beta chains below all came from one sample that was sequenced in a study of blood T cells in healthy people across ages. A second PCR of 7 to 11 cycles used a sample-barcoded 5' primer and a J-beta primer mix. One entry per CDR3 protein, called by TCRdb with MiXCR from the 5' RACE reads. The sample comprises 790,000 or so distinct CDR3 sequences, around half of which are singletons, and about a sixth rests with the top ten. Material for sequencing was blood. The receptor source for this set is a man at least 80 years old in good health.

This clonotype has just one count. The gene calls are TRBV9 and TRBJ2-5; 8 bases map to TRBD2. The CDR3 runs to 17 residues. J lost 11 bases, V lost 3 bases, and 21 bases had no gene match. The germline CDR1 and CDR2 sequences are SGDLS and YYNGEE. Here the CDR3 DNA reads TGTGCCAGCAGCGCGAACGACCTCGGGGGGGCTAACAATGAGCAGTACTTC. Translating it yields CASSANDLGGANNEQYF.

V and J are TRBV27 and TRBJ2-2, with unresolved D. This CDR3 comprises 13 residues. Germline-derived CDR1 and CDR2 are MNHEY and SMNVEV (reference sequence). V lost 4 bases and J 5 bases, leaving 8 bases between the germline ends. This CDR3 is CASSWSLTGELFF. The CDR3 DNA sequence: TGTGCCAGCAGTTGGTCTTTGACCGGGGAGCTGTTTTTT.

The rearrangement joins TRBV3-1 to TRBJ1-5; 10 bases line up with TRBD1. Germline V lookup: CDR1 LGHDT, CDR2 YNNKEL (reference sequence). After removal of 2 bases from V and 7 bases from J, the junction contained 11 bases not matched to a gene. The CDR3 is 17 amino acids. CDR3 sequence reads: CASSQTGGDRGYQPQHF. CDR3 DNA: TGTGCCAGCAGCCAAACAGGAGGGGACAGGGGTTACCAGCCCCAGCATTTT.

V usage is TRBV6-5 and J usage is TRBJ2-3; 11 bases fit TRBD2. The germline V gene encodes CDR1 MNHEY and CDR2 SVGAGI. The junction had 3 bases not matched to a gene; V was cut back by 7 bases and J by 0 bases. The CDR3 is 15 amino acids. CDR3 loop: CASNRLAGSTDTQYF. In DNA, the CDR3 is TGTGCCAGCAACCGACTAGCGGGGAGCACAGATACGCAGTATTTT.

The chain uses TRBV24-1 and TRBJ2-3, with D perhaps matching TRBD1 or TRBD2 (5 bases each). This CDR3 contains 15 residues. Between the trimmed V and J ends, which lost 1 base and 6 bases, there was a span of 13 bases. Germline V gene data show CDR1 as KGHDR and CDR2 as SFDVKD. The CDR3 is CATSDFGTQEDTQYF. The CDR3 DNA reads TGTGCCACCAGTGATTTTGGGACCCAGGAGGATACGCAGTATTTT.

A single count supports this clonotype. This chain uses TRBV12-3 or TRBV12-4 with TRBJ2-7; D is unclear. The germline V and J ends were trimmed by 2 bases and 1 base, with 12 bases remaining between them. The CDR3 is 15 amino acids. CDR3 residues: CASSLLAAPSYEQYF. CDR3 sequence (DNA): TGTGCCAGCAGTTTATTAGCAGCTCCGTCCTACGAGCAGTACTTC.

A note on this clonotype: The junction departs from the called germline gene at one end, perhaps through a read error. The rearrangement joins TRBV5-1 to TRBJ1-1, with 7 positions matching TRBD1. Germline lookup yields CDR1 SGHRS and CDR2 YFSETQ. The CDR3 totals 17 residues. This CDR3 reads CAGSPDRVRSINTEAFF. Here the CDR3 DNA reads TGCGCCGGCAGCCCCGACAGGGTTCGCTCGATAAACACTGAAGCTTTCTTT.

As concerns this clonotype: The junction differs from germline at one of its ends, possibly a read error. The V gene is TRBV6-1, the J gene TRBJ2-5, with D uncertain. The CDR3 sequence is 12 residues long. Germline-derived CDR1 and CDR2 are MNHNS and SASEGT. This chain's CDR3 is CAGRNIRKTQYF. The CDR3 DNA reads TGTGCCGGCAGGAATATTCGAAAGACCCAGTACTTC.

This clonotype turned up a few times. V usage is TRBV20-1 and J usage is TRBJ2-3; TRBD1 aligns across 7 bases. This CDR3 contains 16 residues. Germline-derived CDR1 and CDR2 are DFQATT and SNEGSKA (reference sequence). Losses at the gene ends were 5 bases for V and 0 bases for J; bases not matched to a gene: 11. CDR3 sequence: CSARDSLKPSTDTQYF. The CDR3 nucleotides are TGCAGTGCTCGGGACAGTCTCAAACCAAGCACAGATACGCAGTATTTT.

This clonotype has a count of ten or more. V usage is TRBV20-1 and J usage is TRBJ2-7; 7 bases are a match to TRBD2. The CDR3 loop spans 15 amino acids. Trimming cost V 8 bases and J 4 bases; bases outside gene matches: 17. CDR1 is DFQATT, CDR2 SNEGSKA, per germline (reference sequence). CDR3 residues: CSIEPFGGSLYEQYF. The CDR3 coding sequence is TGCAGTATAGAACCCTTTGGCGGGAGTCTTTACGAGCAGTACTTC.

This clonotype was counted once. V is TRBV20-1 and J is TRBJ2-3; D unresolved. V shed 5 bases and J shed 0 bases, with 15 bases lying between them. Germline V CDR1 and CDR2: DFQATT, SNEGSKA (reference sequence). CDR3 size: 15 residues. This CDR3 is CSAGDPTESTDTQYF. The DNA for the CDR3 is TGCAGTGCTGGGGATCCGACTGAAAGCACAGATACGCAGTATTTT.

V and J are TRBV18 and TRBJ2-7; 11 bases align to TRBD1. This CDR3 is built from 16 residues. Germline loops: CDR1 KGHSH, CDR2 LQKENI. With V trimmed by 3 bases and J by 5 bases, 9 bases remained unmatched. The CDR3 DNA is TGTGCCAGCTCACCGCTGGGGACAGGGGGGAGTCACGAGCAGTACTTC. Its translation is CASSPLGTGGSHEQYF.

This clonotype turned up a few times. The chain recombines TRBV29-1 with TRBJ2-4; no firm D call. The CDR3 sequence is 13 residues long. Germline lookup yields CDR1 SQVTM and CDR2 ANQGSEA. V shed 4 bases and J shed 3 bases, with 10 bases lying between them. The CDR3: CSVVRPGKNIQYF. The CDR3 DNA sequence: TGCAGCGTTGTTAGACCTGGCAAAAACATTCAGTACTTC. Full variable domain (rest looked up from reference TRBV29-1 and TRBJ2-4): SAVISQKPSRDICQRGTSLTIQCQVDSQVTMMFWYRQQPGQSLTLIATANQGSEATYESGFVIDKFPISRPNLTFSTLTVSNMSPEDSSIYLCSVVRPGKNIQYFGAGTRLSVL.

The CDR3 sequence is CASSTGQGERNEQFF. CDR3 bases: TGTGCCAGCTCAACGGGACAGGGGGAAAGGAATGAGCAGTTCTTC. This sequence joins TRBV18 and TRBJ2-1, with 11 bases identical to TRBD1. The CDR3 is 15 residues long. With V trimmed by 5 bases and J by 7 bases, 7 bases remained unmatched. Germline CDR1 is KGHSH and CDR2 is LQKENI.

The chain employs TRBV7-3 and TRBJ2-1; D is ambiguous. Trimming left V 1 base short and J 4 bases short, with 5 bases between. The CDR3 loop spans 13 amino acids. Germline V gene sequence: CDR1 SGHTA, CDR2 FQGTGA. CDR3 loop: CASSLNKYNEQFF. CDR3 nucleotides: TGTGCCAGCAGCTTAAACAAGTACAATGAGCAGTTCTTC.

CDR3 coding DNA: TGTGCCAGCTCCGGTACGGACGGCACCGGGGAGCTGTTTTTT. Amino acid sequence: CASSGTDGTGELFF. V usage is TRBV25-1 and J usage is TRBJ2-2; D unclear. CDR1 is MGHDK and CDR2 is SYGVNS in the germline V gene. The CDR3 sequence is 14 residues long. V was trimmed by 8 bases and J by 4 bases, leaving 14 bases between them.

This clonotype appeared a few times. V usage is TRBV27 and J usage is TRBJ2-5; no reliable D call. The germline V and J ends were trimmed by 6 bases and 5 bases, with 10 bases remaining between them. The CDR3 is 12 amino acids. The germline V gene has CDR1 MNHEY and CDR2 SMNVEV (reference sequence). As DNA, the CDR3 is TGTGCCAGCAGATCCCCTATTGAGACCCAGTACTTC. This codes for CASRSPIETQYF.

J is TRBJ2-7 and V is TRBV6-5, with 9 bases lining up with TRBD1. Germline V CDR1 and CDR2: MNHEY, SVGAGI. V was clipped by 8 bases and J by 6 bases; unmatched bases: 5. This CDR3 spans 12 amino acids. The CDR3 reads CASEDRGGEQYF. The CDR3 DNA is TGTGCCAGCGAGGACAGGGGTGGCGAGCAGTACTTC.

This chain links TRBV20-1 with TRBJ2-5; 7 nucleotides align to TRBD2. The germline CDR1 and CDR2 sequences are DFQATT and SNEGSKA (reference sequence). The CDR3 runs 12 residues. The CDR3 reads CRWGGIQETQYF. CDR3 nucleotides: TGCAGGTGGGGGGGGATCCAAGAGACCCAGTACTTC.